These T cell receptor beta chains were read from a single sample in a study of blood T cell repertoires in COVID-19. Using immunoSEQ multiplex PCR, the repertoire was profiled, and TCRdb retains in-frame clones only, with some absent. Here the sample spans more than 85,000 clones, roughly 92% being singletons. The sample consisted of peripheral blood. The source of these receptors is a man in his 70s with acute or convalescent COVID-19. The CDR3 runs from the conserved cysteine through the conserved F or W. Fields, in order: D gene, J gene, clone size, V gene, CDR3 protein, CDR3 DNA. A D gene is named only where the DNA matches it firmly. Only some rows state a clone size, as once, few, many or a class for expanded clones.

d_gene: TRBD1
j_gene: TRBJ2-2
abundance: .
v_gene: TRBV9
CDR3aa: CASSVRDRRNTGELFF
CDR3nt: TGTGCCAGCAGCGTCCGGGACAGGCGGAACACCGGGGAGCTGTTTTTT

d_gene: TRBD1
j_gene: TRBJ2-7
abundance: .
v_gene: TRBV6-5
CDR3aa: CATLSIGTGGGMQYF
CDR3nt: TGTGCCACCCTCTCGATAGGGACAGGGGGCGGGATGCAGTACTTC

d_gene: .
j_gene: TRBJ2-7
abundance: .
v_gene: TRBV19
CDR3aa: CATQLPGGRDEQYF
CDR3nt: TGTGCCACCCAACTTCCGGGGGGCAGGGACGAGCAGTACTTC

d_gene: TRBD1
j_gene: TRBJ2-5
abundance: .
v_gene: TRBV7-7
CDR3aa: CASSLDRGETQYF
CDR3nt: TGTGCCAGCAGCCTGGACAGGGGGGAGACCCAGTACTTC

d_gene: .
j_gene: TRBJ2-1
abundance: .
v_gene: TRBV28
CDR3aa: CASSFRGADNEQFF
CDR3nt: TGTGCCAGCAGTTTTCGGGGGGCGGACAATGAGCAGTTCTTC

d_gene: .
j_gene: TRBJ2-2
abundance: once
v_gene: TRBV4-3
CDR3aa: CASSQDGAKRVTGELFF
CDR3nt: TGCGCCAGCAGCCAAGATGGGGCAAAACGAGTCACCGGGGAGCTGTTTTTT

d_gene: .
j_gene: TRBJ1-4
abundance: .
v_gene: TRBV19
CDR3aa: CASSIFPQRGLFF
CDR3nt: TGTGCCAGTAGTATATTCCCCCAACGGGGACTGTTTTTT

d_gene: TRBD1
j_gene: TRBJ1-6
abundance: few
v_gene: TRBV7-9
CDR3aa: CASSLGGGEGNSPLHF
CDR3nt: TGTGCCAGCAGCTTAGGAGGGGGCGAAGGTAATTCACCCCTCCACTTT

d_gene: .
j_gene: TRBJ2-3
abundance: .
v_gene: TRBV27
CDR3aa: CASSLSGSHPDTQYF
CDR3nt: TGTGCCAGCAGTTTATCGGGTAGCCATCCGGATACGCAGTATTTT

d_gene: TRBD2
j_gene: TRBJ2-1
abundance: .
v_gene: TRBV9
CDR3aa: CASSVDGGSGYNEQFF
CDR3nt: TGTGCCAGCAGCGTAGATGGCGGGAGTGGCTACAATGAGCAGTTCTTC

d_gene: TRBD2
j_gene: TRBJ2-1
abundance: .
v_gene: TRBV24-1
CDR3aa: CATSDPTSGRALEQFF
CDR3nt: TGTGCCACCAGTGACCCCACTAGCGGGAGGGCCCTTGAGCAGTTCTTC

d_gene: .
j_gene: TRBJ1-1
abundance: .
v_gene: TRBV21-1
CDR3aa: CASSKGPEGACTEAFF
CDR3nt: TGTGCCAGCAGCAAAGGCCCCGAGGGGGCATGTACTGAAGCTTTCTTT

d_gene: TRBD1
j_gene: TRBJ1-3
abundance: few
v_gene: TRBV5-6
CDR3aa: CASSIQGAVVGNTIYF
CDR3nt: TGTGCCAGCAGCATACAGGGGGCAGTCGTTGGAAACACCATATATTTT

d_gene: .
j_gene: TRBJ2-1
abundance: .
v_gene: TRBV29-1
CDR3aa: CSSLTAGGEQFF
CDR3nt: TGCAGCTCGCTGACCGCGGGCGGTGAGCAGTTCTTC

d_gene: .
j_gene: TRBJ1-2
abundance: .
v_gene: TRBV19
CDR3aa: CASSGSDSAFGGYTF
CDR3nt: TGTGCCAGTAGTGGATCGGACAGCGCCTTCGGGGGCTACACCTTC

d_gene: TRBD1
j_gene: TRBJ1-1
abundance: once
v_gene: TRBV4-3
CDR3aa: CASSRDLNGQGGTEAFF
CDR3nt: TGCGCCAGCAGCCGTGATCTAAACGGACAGGGCGGGACTGAAGCTTTCTTT

d_gene: TRBD1
j_gene: TRBJ1-2
abundance: .
v_gene: TRBV28
CDR3aa: CASSSMEGAYGYTF
CDR3nt: TGTGCCAGCAGTTCCATGGAGGGGGCCTATGGCTACACCTTC

d_gene: .
j_gene: TRBJ1-5
abundance: .
v_gene: TRBV5-1
CDR3aa: CASSLEGGPNQPQHF
CDR3nt: TGCGCCAGCAGCTTGGAAGGGGGACCTAATCAGCCCCAGCATTTT

d_gene: TRBD2
j_gene: TRBJ2-5
abundance: .
v_gene: TRBV5-1
CDR3aa: CASRSSGGTSQETQYF
CDR3nt: TGCGCCAGCAGGTCTAGCGGGGGTACCAGCCAAGAGACCCAGTACTTC

d_gene: .
j_gene: TRBJ1-2
abundance: .
v_gene: TRBV3-1/TRBV3-2
CDR3aa: CASSFGGVVYGYTF
CDR3nt: TGTGCCAGCAGCTTCGGGGGGGTTGTCTATGGCTACACCTTC

d_gene: TRBD1
j_gene: TRBJ1-3
abundance: .
v_gene: TRBV5-4
CDR3aa: CASSLAGTGRNTIYF
CDR3nt: TGTGCCAGCAGCTTGGCGGGGACAGGGAGAAACACCATATATTTT

d_gene: .
j_gene: TRBJ1-1
abundance: .
v_gene: TRBV6-1
CDR3aa: CASSEQGRSEAFF
CDR3nt: TGTGCCAGCAGTGAACAGGGGCGGAGTGAAGCTTTCTTT

d_gene: .
j_gene: TRBJ1-3
abundance: .
v_gene: TRBV29-1
CDR3aa: CSVAWSTGNTIYF
CDR3nt: TGCAGCGTTGCCTGGAGTACTGGAAACACCATATATTTT

d_gene: .
j_gene: TRBJ1-1
abundance: .
v_gene: TRBV10-2
CDR3aa: CASSELRTTTEAFF
CDR3nt: TGCGCCAGCAGTGAGTTACGGACAACCACTGAAGCTTTCTTT